These T cell receptor beta chains were read from a single sample in a study of shared clonotypes between healthy human individuals. Produced via immunoSEQ multiplex PCR; TCRdb's table is partial and in-frame only. The data show more than 550,000 clones, around 90% seen once. Sequencing input: memory CD8+ T cells from PBMCs. Receptors originate from a man aged 18 to 30 in good health. Some clones in this sample may be carry-over from other donors' samples. The CDR3 runs from the conserved cysteine through the conserved F or W. D genes are given only for firm matches. Expanded clones get a size class; other rows say once, few or many, or leave the size out.

cdr3_nt cdr3_aa d_call j_call v_call clone_size
TGTGCCAGCAGCTTAGTGCAGGGAACTGGAAACACCATATATTTT CASSLVQGTGNTIYF NA TRBJ1-3 TRBV7-9 NA
TGTGCCATCAGTGAGTATGAGGGACTGAATGAGCAGTTCTTC CAISEYEGLNEQFF NA TRBJ2-1 TRBV10-3 NA
TGTGCCATCAGTGAGTATAATACGGGACAGCTCACACTCAACACCGGGGAGCTGTTTTTT CAISEYNTGQLTLNTGELFF TRBD1 TRBJ2-2 TRBV10-3 NA
TGTGCCAGCAGCCCGGATAGTTACACCGGGGAGCTGTTTTTT CASSPDSYTGELFF NA TRBJ2-2 TRBV11-2 NA
TGTGCCAGCAGTAGTCTCCACAGGGGGCTGGTCGAGCAGTACTTC CASSSLHRGLVEQYF TRBD1 TRBJ2-7 TRBV27 NA
TGTGCCAGCTCCCCCCCGGGACGACAAGGAGATACGCAGTATTTT CASSPPGRQGDTQYF NA TRBJ2-3 TRBV18 once
TGTGCCAGTAGTAGTCCCGGGACAGGGGGGAATGAGCAGTTCTTC CASSSPGTGGNEQFF TRBD1 TRBJ2-1 TRBV19 NA
TGTGCCATCAGGGATCAGACTAGCGGGCGGTGGGACGAGCAGTACTTC CAIRDQTSGRWDEQYF TRBD2 TRBJ2-7 TRBV10-3 NA
TGTGCCAGCAGCGGCCCAGGGGACACCGGGGAGCTGTTTTTT CASSGPGDTGELFF NA TRBJ2-2 TRBV9 NA
TGTGCCAGCAGCTTAGGAGATCAGCCCCAGCATTTT CASSLGDQPQHF NA TRBJ1-5 TRBV7-9 NA